This passage covers 10 T cell receptor beta chains from one sample sequenced in a study of blood T cell repertoires in COVID-19. This table comes from immunoSEQ multiplex PCR, and its TCRdb copy is limited to in-frame clones, with some not included. This table holds about 230,000 clones, 65% to 90% found once. Sequencing was carried out using peripheral blood. The receptors were gathered from a man in his fifties with COVID-19, enrolled during active disease.

This clone was observed a few times. The rearrangement links TRBV12-3 or TRBV12-4 to TRBJ1-6, with TRBD1 as a possible D gene (5 bases). CDR3 length: 13 amino acids. Deletions cut 3 bases from V and 8 bases from J, with 8 bases between. The CDR3 loop is CASSFRQYSPLHF. The CDR3, as DNA: TGTGCCAGCAGTTTCCGACAGTATTCACCCCTCCACTTT.

V usage is TRBV9 and J usage is TRBJ2-1; 12 positions match TRBD2. In germline, CDR1 is SGDLS, CDR2 YYNGEE. Trimming at V came to 3 bases and at J to 4 bases, leaving 2 bases not matched to a gene. The CDR3 spans 15 residues. In DNA, the CDR3 is TGTGCCAGCAGCGCTCTAGCGGGGGGGTACAATGAGCAGTTCTTC. Its translation is CASSALAGGYNEQFF.

The chain carries TRBV19 and TRBJ2-7; TRBD1 might be the D (6 bases). Trimming cost V 6 bases and J 2 bases, with 14 bases left between them. Looked up from germline, CDR1 is LNHDA and CDR2 is SQIVND (reference sequence). This CDR3 has 14 amino acids. CDR3 residues: CASRQQGYPYEQYF. In DNA form, the CDR3 reads TGTGCCAGTAGACAACAGGGTTACCCCTACGAGCAGTACTTC.

J is TRBJ1-4 and V is TRBV5-1, with 9 nucleotides matching TRBD1. Germline trimming cut 4 bases from V and 3 bases from J; bases unmatched to any gene: 10. The CDR3 extends over 17 amino acids. Germline values: CDR1 SGHRS, CDR2 YFSETQ. CDR3 sequence (DNA): TGCGCCAGCAGCCCGTCCCGGGACAGGGCTCCTAATGAAAAACTGTTTTTT. Encoded protein: CASSPSRDRAPNEKLFF.

The chain has TRBV2 and TRBJ1-4; TRBD1 matches 10 bases. The CDR3 length is 15 residues. Germline CDR1 and CDR2: SNHLY and FYNNEI. After removal of 5 bases from V and 7 bases from J, the junction contained 7 bases not matched to a gene. The CDR3 region is CASSTPGQGSEKLFF. The CDR3, as DNA: TGTGCCAGCAGTACTCCGGGACAGGGGAGTGAAAAACTGTTTTTT. Full variable domain (outside the CDR3, taken from reference TRBV2 and TRBJ1-4): EPEVTQTPSHQVTQMGQEVILRCVPISNHLYFYWYRQILGQKVEFLVSFYNNEISEKSEIFDDQFSVERPDGSNFTLKIRSTKLEDSAMYFCASSTPGQGSEKLFFGSGTQLSVL.

This clone was observed a single time. The chain carries TRBV19 and TRBJ2-2; unclear D gene. This CDR3 region has 14 residues. Germline V lookup: CDR1 LNHDA, CDR2 SQIVND (reference sequence). V lost 7 bases and J lost 1, with 10 bases in between. CDR3 DNA: TGTGCCAGTACCCCCACGGGGAACACCGGGGAGCTGTTTTTT. Encoded protein: CASTPTGNTGELFF.

A few counts support this clone. The chain couples TRBV19 to TRBJ2-7; TRBD2 aligns across 9 bases. V lost 8 bases and J lost 0; bases outside the gene matches: 11. CDR1 and CDR2 from the germline V gene are LNHDA and SQIVND (reference sequence). The CDR3 runs to 16 residues. CDR3 nucleotide sequence: TGTGCCAGTGGGCCGGGGGGAGCGGGAGGCTCCTACGAGCAGTACTTC. It encodes CASGPGGAGGSYEQYF.

The chain links TRBV5-4 to TRBJ1-1; weak D call: TRBD1 (5 bases). The V end was cut by 4 bases, the J end by 6 bases, with 22 bases between. The CDR3 runs to 16 residues. Germline CDR1 and CDR2: SGHNT and YYREEE (reference sequence). This CDR3 is CASSRPDRDQRSEAFF. DNA of the CDR3: TGTGCCAGCAGCCGTCCTGACAGAGACCAACGTTCTGAAGCTTTCTTT.

This clone has a handful of counts. The chain has TRBV11-2 and TRBJ1-5; tentatively, D is TRBD1 (5 bases). The germline V gene encodes CDR1 SGHAT and CDR2 FQNNGV. The CDR3 contains 15 residues. Between the trimmed V and J ends, which lost 0 bases and 1 base, there was a span of 7 bases. The CDR3 loop is CASSLDGGSNQPQHF. DNA of the CDR3: TGTGCCAGCAGCTTAGACGGGGGAAGCAATCAGCCCCAGCATTTT.

The chain has TRBV19 and TRBJ1-3, with 7 bases identical to TRBD1. Germline V gene sequence: CDR1 LNHDA, CDR2 SQIVND (reference sequence). Trimming cost V 8 bases and J 4 bases; bases outside gene matches: 17. The CDR3 totals 17 residues. The CDR3 DNA reads TGTGCCAGTTTTATCAACAGGGGTTTGTCCCCCGGAAACACCATATATTTT. Translating it yields CASFINRGLSPGNTIYF.